Each of the 7 T cell receptor beta chains below was sequenced from the same sample in a study of shared clonotypes between healthy human individuals. Some clones are missing from TCRdb's copy, which holds only in-frame ones; the method was immunoSEQ multiplex PCR. The sample lists 2,100,000 or so clones, 90% to 96% occurring once. The sequenced sample was naive CD4+ T cells sorted from blood. Subset in this sample: CD45RA+ positively selected. The receptors were gathered from a man younger than 35 in good health.

The V call is TRBV6-1, the J call TRBJ1-4, with D possibly matching TRBD1 (5 bases). Trimming stripped 5 bases from V and 3 bases from J, with 13 bases between. Germline V gives CDR1 MNHNS, CDR2 SASEGT. The CDR3 has 15 amino acids. CDR3 sequence: CASSTPGGANEKLFF. In DNA form, the CDR3 reads TGTGCCAGCAGTACCCCCGGGGGGGCTAATGAAAAACTGTTTTTT.

About this clone itself: Other nucleotide sequences in the sample specify the same CDR3. For the CDR3, the DNA is TGTGCCAGCAGCTTGAGGGGACTTAATTCACCCCTCCACTTT. Translation gives CASSLRGLNSPLHF. The chain combines TRBV5-6 with TRBJ1-6, with D possibly being TRBD1 (5 bases). The V end was cut by 1 base, the J end by 6 bases, with 8 bases between. The CDR3 contains 14 residues. Germline V gene sequence: CDR1 SGHDT, CDR2 YYEEEE.

The genes are TRBV6-1 and TRBJ1-6; 7 bases are shared with TRBD1. CDR1 and CDR2 from the germline V gene are MNHNS and SASEGT. The length of the CDR3 is 16 residues. The J segment lost 7 bases and the V segment lost 4 bases, leaving 10 bases of the junction unmatched. CDR3 sequence (DNA): TGTGCCAGCAGTGCGAACCGGGCAGGGGGGAATTCACCCCTCCACTTT. As protein: CASSANRAGGNSPLHF.

Remarks on this clone: The same CDR3 also results from other DNA sequences found in this sample. This chain connects TRBV6-5 to TRBJ2-7; 11 nucleotides align to TRBD2. Germline V gene data show CDR1 as MNHEY and CDR2 as SVGAGI. The ends lost 4 bases at V and 2 bases at J; junction bases unmatched: 7. This CDR3 has 16 residues. CDR3 sequence: CASSFLGSGRAYEQYF. For the CDR3, the DNA is TGTGCCAGCAGTTTCCTGGGTAGCGGGAGGGCCTACGAGCAGTACTTC.

The rearrangement uses TRBV6-1 and TRBJ2-3; TRBD2 agrees at 10 bases. The CDR3 has 16 residues. J was trimmed by 4 bases and V by 1 base; bases with no gene match: 5. Germline V CDR1 and CDR2: MNHNS, SASEGT. The CDR3 nucleotides are TGTGCCAGCAGTGAAGTCGGGCTAGCGGGGGCAGATACGCAGTATTTT. Protein sequence: CASSEVGLAGADTQYF.

The chain links TRBV7-9 to TRBJ1-6; weak D call: TRBD1 (5 bases). Trimming stripped 5 bases from V and 8 bases from J, with 16 bases between. The germline V gene encodes CDR1 SEHNR and CDR2 FQNEAQ (reference sequence). This CDR3 has 15 residues. In DNA form, the CDR3 reads TGTGCCAGCAGCCGAAGGGGCTTGGTGGATTCACCCCTCCACTTT. Protein product: CASSRRGLVDSPLHF.

The V gene is TRBV15, the J gene TRBJ1-1; D call uncertain. V gave up 1 base and J gave up 1 base, with 7 bases separating them. This CDR3 spans 14 amino acids. Germline lookup yields CDR1 LNHNV and CDR2 YYDKDF (reference sequence). The CDR3 here is CATSRVGGNTEAFF. CDR3 coding DNA: TGTGCCACCAGCAGAGTTGGAGGGAACACTGAAGCTTTCTTT. Combining the CDR3 with reference TRBV15 and TRBJ1-1 gives the whole variable domain DAMVIQNPRYQVTQFGKPVTLSCSQTLNHNVMYWYQQKSSQAPKLLFHYYDKDFNNEADTPDNFQSRRPNTSFCFLDIRSPGLGDTAMYLCATSRVGGNTEAFFGQGTRLTVV.